The clone carrying this T cell receptor beta chain was counted many times. The sample is drawn from a study of molecular identifiers for immune sequencing clone quantification. The V gene's germline CDR1 is SEHNR and CDR2 FQNEAQ (reference sequence). Trimming stripped 5 bases from V and 2 bases from J, with 14 bases between. The length of the CDR3 is 15 residues. TCRdb re-analysed the PCR reads in MiXCR, keeping a single row per CDR3 protein. In the table there are about 630,000 distinct CDR3 sequences, roughly 25% of which are singletons. The sequence was obtained from a human donor in good health. Some libraries in this study had Jurkat cell RNA spiked in. The chain uses TRBV7-9 and TRBJ2-3, with unresolved D. The sample comprised naive CD8+ T cells from blood, with Jurkat cell RNA spiked in. As to subset: FACS-sorted CD8+CD4-CCR7+CD45RA+ naive T cells. This chain's CDR3 is CASSQENLFTDTQYF. The CDR3, as DNA: TGTGCCAGCAGCCAGGAGAACCTTTTCACAGATACGCAGTATTTT.